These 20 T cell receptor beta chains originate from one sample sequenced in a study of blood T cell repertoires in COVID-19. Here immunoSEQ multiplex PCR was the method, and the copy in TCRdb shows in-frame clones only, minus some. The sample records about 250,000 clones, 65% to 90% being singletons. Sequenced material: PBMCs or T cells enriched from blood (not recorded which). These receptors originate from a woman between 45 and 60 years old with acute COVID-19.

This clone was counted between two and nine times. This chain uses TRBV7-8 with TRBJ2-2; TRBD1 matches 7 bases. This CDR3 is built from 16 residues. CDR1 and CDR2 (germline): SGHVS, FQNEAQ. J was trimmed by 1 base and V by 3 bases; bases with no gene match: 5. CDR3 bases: TGTGCCAGCAGCTTGTGGGGACAGAAGAACACCGGGGAGCTGTTTTTT. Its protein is CASSLWGQKNTGELFF.

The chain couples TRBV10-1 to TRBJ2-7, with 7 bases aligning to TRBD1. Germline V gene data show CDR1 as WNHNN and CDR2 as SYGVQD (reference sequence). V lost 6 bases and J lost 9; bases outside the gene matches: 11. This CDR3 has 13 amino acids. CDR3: CASSNGQGDGQYF. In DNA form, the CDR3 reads TGCGCCAGCAGCAATGGGCAGGGGGATGGGCAGTACTTC.

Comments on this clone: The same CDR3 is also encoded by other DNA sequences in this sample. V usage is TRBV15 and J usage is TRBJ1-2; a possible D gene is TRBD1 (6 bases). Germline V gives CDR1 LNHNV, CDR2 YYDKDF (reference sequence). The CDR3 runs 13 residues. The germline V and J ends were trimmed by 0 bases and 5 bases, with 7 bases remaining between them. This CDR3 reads CATSRDRGYGYTF. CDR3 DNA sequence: TGTGCCACCAGCAGAGACAGGGGTTATGGCTACACCTTC.

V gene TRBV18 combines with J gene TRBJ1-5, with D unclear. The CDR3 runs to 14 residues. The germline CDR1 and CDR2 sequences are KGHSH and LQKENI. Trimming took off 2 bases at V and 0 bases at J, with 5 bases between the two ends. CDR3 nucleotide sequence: TGTGCCAGCTCACCATCTTATAGCAATCAGCCCCAGCATTTT. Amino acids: CASSPSYSNQPQHF.

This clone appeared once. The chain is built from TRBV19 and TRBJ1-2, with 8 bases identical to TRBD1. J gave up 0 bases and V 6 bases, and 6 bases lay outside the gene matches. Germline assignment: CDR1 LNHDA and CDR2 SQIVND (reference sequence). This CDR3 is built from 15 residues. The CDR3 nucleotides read TGTGCCAGTAGCGACGGACAGGGAACTAACTATGGCTACACCTTC. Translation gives CASSDGQGTNYGYTF.

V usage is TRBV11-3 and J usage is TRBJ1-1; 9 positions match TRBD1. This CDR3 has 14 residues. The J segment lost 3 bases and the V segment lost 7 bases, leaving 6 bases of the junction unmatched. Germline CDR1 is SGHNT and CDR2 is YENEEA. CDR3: CASKKQGADTEAFF. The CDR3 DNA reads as TGTGCCAGCAAAAAACAGGGGGCTGACACTGAAGCTTTCTTT.

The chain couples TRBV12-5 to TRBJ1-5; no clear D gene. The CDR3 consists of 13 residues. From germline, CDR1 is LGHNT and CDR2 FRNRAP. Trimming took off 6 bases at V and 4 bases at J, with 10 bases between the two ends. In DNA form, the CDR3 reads TGTGCTAGTGGGTCCCAAATTAATCAGCCCCAGCATTTT. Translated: CASGSQINQPQHF.

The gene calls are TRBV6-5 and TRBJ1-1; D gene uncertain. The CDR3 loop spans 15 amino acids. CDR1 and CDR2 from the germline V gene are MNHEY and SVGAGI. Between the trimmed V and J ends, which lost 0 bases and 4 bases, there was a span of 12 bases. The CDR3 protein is CASSYSGVSSTEAFF. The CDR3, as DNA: TGTGCCAGCAGTTACTCCGGGGTTTCTAGCACTGAAGCTTTCTTT.

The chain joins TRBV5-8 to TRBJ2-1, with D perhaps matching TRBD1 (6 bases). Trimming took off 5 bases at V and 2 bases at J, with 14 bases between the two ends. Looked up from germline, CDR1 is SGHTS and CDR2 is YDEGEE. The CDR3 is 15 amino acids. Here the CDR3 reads CASSFATGPYNEQFF. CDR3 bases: TGTGCCAGCAGTTTCGCGACAGGCCCCTACAATGAGCAGTTCTTC.

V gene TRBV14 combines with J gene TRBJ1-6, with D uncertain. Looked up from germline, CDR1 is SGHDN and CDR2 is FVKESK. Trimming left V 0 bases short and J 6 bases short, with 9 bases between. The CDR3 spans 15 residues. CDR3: CASSQEADRNSPLHF. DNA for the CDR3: TGTGCCAGCAGCCAAGAGGCGGATCGTAATTCACCCCTCCACTTT.

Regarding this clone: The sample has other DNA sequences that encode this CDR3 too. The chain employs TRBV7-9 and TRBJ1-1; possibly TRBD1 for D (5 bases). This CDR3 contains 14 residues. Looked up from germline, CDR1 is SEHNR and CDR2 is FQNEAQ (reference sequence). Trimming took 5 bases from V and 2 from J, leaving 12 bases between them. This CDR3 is CASSLSGGNTEAFF. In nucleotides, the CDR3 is TGTGCCAGCAGCCTATCGGGGGGTAACACTGAAGCTTTCTTT.

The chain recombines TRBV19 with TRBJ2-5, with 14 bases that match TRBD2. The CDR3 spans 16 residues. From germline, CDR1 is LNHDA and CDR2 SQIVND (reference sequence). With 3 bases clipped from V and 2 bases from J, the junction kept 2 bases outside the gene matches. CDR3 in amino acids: CASSIRLAGGQETQYF. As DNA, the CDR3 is TGTGCCAGTAGTATCAGACTAGCGGGGGGGCAAGAGACCCAGTACTTC.

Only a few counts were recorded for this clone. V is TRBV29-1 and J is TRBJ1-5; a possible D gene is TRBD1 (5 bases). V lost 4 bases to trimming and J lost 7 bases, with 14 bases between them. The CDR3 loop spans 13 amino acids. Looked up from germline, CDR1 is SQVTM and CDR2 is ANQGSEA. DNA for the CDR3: TGCAGCGTTGCGGGGGAGAGGGGCCAGCCCCAGCATTTT. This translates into CSVAGERGQPQHF.

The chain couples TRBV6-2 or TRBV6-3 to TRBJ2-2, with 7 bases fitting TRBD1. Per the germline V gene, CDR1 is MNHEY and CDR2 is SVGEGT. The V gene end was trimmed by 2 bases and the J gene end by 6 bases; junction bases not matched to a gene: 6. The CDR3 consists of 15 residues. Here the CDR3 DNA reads TGTGCCAGCAGTTACGGGGCAGGGGGAGCCGGGGAGCTGTTTTTT. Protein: CASSYGAGGAGELFF.

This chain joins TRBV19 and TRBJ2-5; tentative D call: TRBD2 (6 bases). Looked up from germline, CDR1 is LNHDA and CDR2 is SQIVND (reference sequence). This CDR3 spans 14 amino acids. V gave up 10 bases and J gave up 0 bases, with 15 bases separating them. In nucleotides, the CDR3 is TGTGCCACTGGGACTGGGCTGTACCAAGAGACCCAGTACTTC. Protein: CATGTGLYQETQYF.

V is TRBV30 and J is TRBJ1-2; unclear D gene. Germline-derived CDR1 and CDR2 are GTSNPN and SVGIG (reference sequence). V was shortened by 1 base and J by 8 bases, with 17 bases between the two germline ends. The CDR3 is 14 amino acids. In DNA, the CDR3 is TGTGCCTGGAGTGAAGGCTTAGGAGGTTTGGGCTACACCTTC. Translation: CAWSEGLGGLGYTF.

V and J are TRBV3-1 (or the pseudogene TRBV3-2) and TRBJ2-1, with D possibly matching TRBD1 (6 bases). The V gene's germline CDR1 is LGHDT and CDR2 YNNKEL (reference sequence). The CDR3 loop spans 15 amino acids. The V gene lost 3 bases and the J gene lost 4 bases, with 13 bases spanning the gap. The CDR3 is CASSHLRDTYNEQFF. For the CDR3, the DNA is TGTGCCAGCAGCCATCTCCGGGACACTTACAATGAGCAGTTCTTC.

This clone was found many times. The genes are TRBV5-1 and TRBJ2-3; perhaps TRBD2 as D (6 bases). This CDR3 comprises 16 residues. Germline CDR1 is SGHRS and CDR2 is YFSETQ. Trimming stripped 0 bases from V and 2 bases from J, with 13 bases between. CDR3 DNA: TGCGCCAGCAGCTTGGGGGGCGGGGCCGTCACAGATACGCAGTATTTT. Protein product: CASSLGGGAVTDTQYF.

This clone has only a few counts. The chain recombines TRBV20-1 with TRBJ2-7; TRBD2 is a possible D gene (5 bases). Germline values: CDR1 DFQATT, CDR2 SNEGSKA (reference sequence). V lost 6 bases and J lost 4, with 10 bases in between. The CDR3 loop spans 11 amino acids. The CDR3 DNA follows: TGCAGTGCCAAAAGGGAGTACGAGCAGTACTTC. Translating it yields CSAKREYEQYF.

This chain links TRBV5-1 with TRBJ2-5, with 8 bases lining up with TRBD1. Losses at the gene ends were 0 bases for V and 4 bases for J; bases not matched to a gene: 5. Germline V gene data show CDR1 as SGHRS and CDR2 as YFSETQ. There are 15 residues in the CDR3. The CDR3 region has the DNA TGCGCCAGCAGCTTGGGCTCACAGGGGGGAGAGACCCAGTACTTC. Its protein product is CASSLGSQGGETQYF. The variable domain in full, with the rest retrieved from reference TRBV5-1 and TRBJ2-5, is KAGVTQTPRYLIKTRGQQVTLSCSPISGHRSVSWYQQTPGQGLQFLFEYFSETQRNKGNFPGRFSGRQFSNSRSEMNVSTLELGDSALYLCASSLGSQGGETQYFGPGTRLLVL.